This T cell receptor beta chain came from a study of blood T cell repertoires in COVID-19. The CDR3 totals 17 residues. Per the germline V gene, CDR1 is MNHNY and CDR2 is SVGAGI (reference sequence). V lost 6 bases, J lost 5 bases, and 12 bases stayed unmatched. Authors' processing steps: Estimates of nucleated cell counts were drawn from the amplification of reference gene primers. The protocol was immunoSEQ multiplex PCR, while the TCRdb copy is restricted to in-frame clones and leaves out a portion. V, J and clone size are those of that table, while D and trimming were read from the DNA. The sample carries 60,000 or so clones, about 90% recorded once.

The V call is TRBV6-6, the J call TRBJ2-2; the match to TRBD2 covers 10 bases. Sequencing input: peripheral blood. This receptor was taken from a man in his 60s with active COVID-19. The CDR3 region has the DNA TGTGCCAGCAGACGAATTAGCGGGAGGACCTCAACCGGGGAGCTGTTTTTT. Translation gives CASRRISGRTSTGELFF.